The present T cell receptor (beta chain) was sequenced within a study of a mutant IDH1 vaccine in newly diagnosed glioma. Study as a whole: The earlier regimen, radiotherapy, temozolomide, or both, was most often both. V12 took place at week 35, and V13 at week 47.

The sample's time point: week 47, end of study. The investigators gave 300 ug of mutant IDH1 20-mer peptide in each vaccine dose, together with topical imiquimod. Across weeks 1, 3, 5, 7, 11, 15, 19 and 23, patients received a vaccination each time, eight in all. Libraries were prepared by immunoSEQ multiplex PCR; TCRdb keeps only in-frame clonotypes and omits some of them. Among some 87,000 clones listed, 81% were seen once. Overall study results and limits: Pseudoprogression showed no apparent link to changes in top peripheral T cell clonotypes.

Details on this clone: Its target is unknown.

This CDR3 is 14 amino acids long. The germline gives CDR1 MNHNY, CDR2 SVGAGI (reference sequence). With 7 bases clipped from V and 8 bases from J, the junction kept 7 bases outside the gene matches. Here the sequenced sample was PBMCs, taken from a glioma patient whose treatment included an IDH1 peptide vaccine. The genes are TRBV6-6 and TRBJ2-1, with 11 bases fitting TRBD2. This TCR was recovered from a man in his forties or fifties with glioma. The DNA of the CDR3 is TGTGCCAGCACCTTAGCGGGGGGGAGTTATGAGCAGTTCTTC. Protein product: CASTLAGGSYEQFF.